These 18 T cell receptor beta chains came from one sample sequenced in a study of blood T cell repertoires in COVID-19. Produced via immunoSEQ multiplex PCR; TCRdb's table is partial and in-frame only. This sample has hundreds of thousands of clones, with 84% found just once. The sequencing sample was made of peripheral blood. The receptors were sampled from a woman aged 80 or over with active or convalescent COVID-19.

The rearrangement uses TRBV11-2 and TRBJ2-1; 12 nucleotides line up with TRBD2. Germline values: CDR1 SGHAT, CDR2 FQNNGV. The CDR3 has 16 residues. Unmatched junction bases numbered 8, after V lost 3 bases and J lost 8 bases. The CDR3 sequence is CASSLALAGGNHEQFF. The DNA for the CDR3 is TGTGCCAGCAGCTTGGCGCTAGCGGGGGGGAACCATGAGCAGTTCTTC.

The chain uses TRBV6-5 and TRBJ2-7; the D is unclear. The CDR3 has 13 residues. The germline gives CDR1 MNHEY, CDR2 SVGAGI. The V end lost 7 bases, the J end lost 4 bases, and 14 bases lay between the germline ends. CDR3 in amino acids: CASMRNIGYEQYF. DNA of the CDR3: TGTGCCAGCATGAGGAATATTGGATACGAGCAGTACTTC.

The chain combines TRBV5-1 with TRBJ1-4; TRBD1 aligns across 9 bases. Germline V gene sequence: CDR1 SGHRS, CDR2 YFSETQ. The CDR3 contains 15 residues. V trimming: 2 bases; J trimming: 7 bases; junction bases outside the gene matches: 6. The CDR3 here is CASSFSTGGVEKLFF. CDR3 sequence (DNA): TGCGCCAGCAGCTTCTCGACAGGGGGGGTTGAAAAACTGTTTTTT. Looking up the rest from reference TRBV5-1 and TRBJ1-4 gives the full variable domain: KAGVTQTPRYLIKTRGQQVTLSCSPISGHRSVSWYQQTPGQGLQFLFEYFSETQRNKGNFPGRFSGRQFSNSRSEMNVSTLELGDSALYLCASSFSTGGVEKLFFGSGTQLSVL.

This clone was seen a handful of times. Other DNA sequences from this sample encode an identical CDR3 as well. The chain carries TRBV27 and TRBJ2-2; TRBD1 is a possible D gene (5 bases). With 0 bases removed from V and 6 bases from J, the gap between germline ends came to 8 bases. This CDR3 region has 14 residues. In germline, CDR1 is MNHEY, CDR2 SMNVEV (reference sequence). The CDR3 region is CASSLSRGSGELFF. The CDR3, as DNA: TGTGCCAGCAGTTTATCAAGGGGCTCCGGGGAGCTGTTTTTT.

The chain uses TRBV3-1 (or the pseudogene TRBV3-2) and TRBJ2-3; TRBD2 aligns across 15 bases. V gave up 7 bases and J gave up 3 bases; unmatched junction bases: 17. Germline V gene sequence: CDR1 LGHDT, CDR2 YNNKEL (reference sequence). CDR3 length: 20 amino acids. The CDR3 region has the DNA TGTGCCAGCAAACCCCCTGCTGGACTAGCGGGGGGGCTTCCTACAGATACGCAGTATTTT. Translated, it gives CASKPPAGLAGGLPTDTQYF.

This clone has only one observation. The chain recombines TRBV3-1 (or the pseudogene TRBV3-2) with TRBJ2-1, with 13 bases that match TRBD2. In germline, CDR1 is LGHDT, CDR2 YNNKEL (reference sequence). The CDR3 contains 18 residues. With 2 bases clipped from V and 8 bases from J, the junction kept 12 bases outside the gene matches. CDR3 nucleotide sequence: TGTGCCAGCAGCCAACTTCGGACTAGCGGGAGTCTGGGTGATGAGCAGTTCTTC. Encoded protein: CASSQLRTSGSLGDEQFF.

J is TRBJ1-2 and V is TRBV28; 7 nucleotides align to TRBD1. CDR3 length: 15 residues. V shed 5 bases, J shed 4 bases, and the junction held 10 bases outside the gene matches. Per germline, CDR1 MDHEN and CDR2 SYDVKM. The CDR3 bases are TGTGCCAGCAGTCTGCCGACAGGGACTGGCTATGGCTACACCTTC. The encoded protein is CASSLPTGTGYGYTF.

CDR3 protein: CATSPPNRGGYGYTF. The CDR3 nucleotides read TGTGCCACCAGCCCACCAAACAGGGGCGGCTATGGCTACACCTTC. The V gene is TRBV15, the J gene TRBJ1-2; 7 nucleotides agree with TRBD1. This CDR3 is built from 15 residues. Unmatched junction bases numbered 10, after V lost 5 bases and J lost 4 bases. Germline V gene lookup returns CDR1 LNHNV and CDR2 YYDKDF (reference sequence). The variable domain in full, completed from reference TRBV15 and TRBJ1-2, reads DAMVIQNPRYQVTQFGKPVTLSCSQTLNHNVMYWYQQKSSQAPKLLFHYYDKDFNNEADTPDNFQSRRPNTSFCFLDIRSPGLGDTAMYLCATSPPNRGGYGYTFGSGTRLTVV.

V usage is TRBV7-2 and J usage is TRBJ2-2, with TRBD1 matching 7 bases. J lost 0 bases, V lost 5 bases, and 3 bases had no gene match. Germline CDR1 is SGHTA and CDR2 is FQGNSA. CDR3 length: 15 residues. The DNA for the CDR3 is TGTGCCAGCAGCCGGGACAGCCCGAACACCGGGGAGCTGTTTTTT. It codes for CASSRDSPNTGELFF.

V and J are TRBV7-2 and TRBJ2-2, with 7 bases lining up with TRBD1. CDR3 length: 15 amino acids. Germline assignment: CDR1 SGHTA and CDR2 FQGNSA. V dropped 4 bases and J dropped 1; count of bases not matched to a gene: 3. CDR3 coding DNA: TGTGCCAGCAGCTCCAGACAGGGGAACACCGGGGAGCTGTTTTTT. Residues: CASSSRQGNTGELFF. The full variable domain, its missing parts supplied by reference TRBV7-2 and TRBJ2-2, is GAGVSQSPSNKVTEKGKDVELRCDPISGHTALYWYRQSLGQGLEFLIYFQGNSAPDKSGLPSDRFSAERTGGSVSTLTIQRTQQEDSAVYLCASSSRQGNTGELFFGEGSRLTVL.

The gene calls are TRBV28 and TRBJ2-5, with 10 bases identical to TRBD2. V shed 7 bases, J shed 1 base, and the junction held 6 bases outside the gene matches. The CDR3 runs to 15 residues. Germline-derived CDR1 and CDR2 are MDHEN and SYDVKM. The CDR3 sequence is CASTLGTSVQETQYF. CDR3 DNA: TGTGCCAGCACCCTGGGGACTAGCGTCCAAGAGACCCAGTACTTC.

This chain connects TRBV7-8 to TRBJ1-4; D uncertain. Germline lookup yields CDR1 SGHVS and CDR2 FQNEAQ. This CDR3 comprises 13 residues. The V end lost 5 bases, the J end lost 2 bases, and 6 bases lay between the germline ends. Here the CDR3 DNA reads TGTGCCAGCAGCCCGGGGACTAATGAAAAACTGTTTTTT. This gives the protein CASSPGTNEKLFF. Complete variable domain (other parts from reference TRBV7-8 and TRBJ1-4): GAGVSQSPRYKVAKRGQDVALRCDPISGHVSLFWYQQALGQGPEFLTYFQNEAQLDKSGLPSDRFFAERPEGSVSTLKIQRTQQEDSAVYLCASSPGTNEKLFFGSGTQLSVL.

The V call is TRBV18, the J call TRBJ2-1; tentatively, D is TRBD1 (6 bases). Per germline, CDR1 KGHSH and CDR2 LQKENI. The CDR3 is made up of 16 amino acids. V lost 4 bases and J lost 3, with 16 bases in between. Here the CDR3 reads CASSLNPGTIYNEQFF. DNA of the CDR3: TGTGCCAGCTCACTTAATCCCGGGACAATCTACAATGAGCAGTTCTTC.

The chain uses TRBV29-1 and TRBJ2-1; TRBD1 might be the D (6 bases). This CDR3 has 14 amino acids. CDR1 and CDR2 from the germline V gene are SQVTM and ANQGSEA. V shed 0 bases and J shed 5 bases, with 11 bases lying between them. The CDR3 reads CSVEDRGNDNEQFF. Here the CDR3 DNA reads TGCAGCGTTGAAGACAGGGGTAACGACAATGAGCAGTTCTTC.

The rearrangement joins TRBV18 to TRBJ2-5; the D is unclear. In germline, CDR1 is KGHSH, CDR2 LQKENI. The length of the CDR3 is 14 residues. The V end lost 3 bases, the J end lost 5 bases, and 13 bases lay between the germline ends. The CDR3 DNA is TGTGCCAGCTCACCGCCAGGTCCTCAGGAGACCCAGTACTTC. This gives the protein CASSPPGPQETQYF. Complete variable domain (other parts from reference TRBV18 and TRBJ2-5): NAGVMQNPRHLVRRRGQEARLRCSPMKGHSHVYWYRQLPEEGLKFMVYLQKENIIDESGMPKERFSAEFPKEGPSILRIQQVVRGDSAAYFCASSPPGPQETQYFGPGTRLLVL.

The chain links TRBV4-1 to TRBJ2-7; 7 bases fit TRBD1. The CDR3 contains 15 residues. Germline assignment: CDR1 MGHRA and CDR2 YSYEKL. V lost 1 base and J lost 1; bases outside the gene matches: 4. CDR3 DNA: TGCGCCAGCAGCCAAGGACCAGGGGGATCCTACGAGCAGTACTTC. Protein: CASSQGPGGSYEQYF.

This sequence joins TRBV7-2 and TRBJ1-2; TRBD1 might be the D (6 bases). The CDR3 totals 14 residues. Trimming took off 4 bases at V and 4 bases at J, with 13 bases between the two ends. In germline, CDR1 is SGHTA, CDR2 FQGNSA. As DNA, the CDR3 is TGTGCCAGCAGCTACAATACAGGGTTCTATGGCTACACCTTC. Its translation: CASSYNTGFYGYTF.

The gene calls are TRBV3-1 (or the pseudogene TRBV3-2) and TRBJ2-3, with TRBD2 as a possible D gene (6 bases). Trimming took off 1 base at V and 2 bases at J, with 13 bases between the two ends. Germline V gene sequence: CDR1 LGHDT, CDR2 YNNKEL (reference sequence). The CDR3 runs to 16 residues. The CDR3 bases are TGTGCCAGCAGCCAAGTTGCGGGGTCGAACACAGATACGCAGTATTTT. Encoded protein: CASSQVAGSNTDTQYF.